This entry is about one T cell receptor beta chain. Its antigen is as yet unknown. Measured with immunoSEQ multiplex PCR; TCRdb has only the in-frame clones, and not every one. The sample has 50,000 to 65,000 clones; roughly nine tenths are singletons. CDR1 and CDR2 from the germline V gene are MNHEY and SMNVEV (reference sequence). V was trimmed by 1 base and J by 12 bases, leaving 16 bases between them. The CDR3 is 14 residues long. The entry originates in a study of OX40 agonist ivuxolimab in advanced cancers. At baseline, cycle 4 day 1, and cycle 7 day 1, blood was sampled. Study-level findings and limits: Averaging showed that CD8+ T cells had more expanded clones than CD4+ did. Individuals who were partial responders at 0.1-3.0 mg/kg had clonal expansion that ranked among the lowest. CD4+ and CD8+ blood T cells expanded clonally by week 6 at 0.1 to 3.0 mg/kg.

The receptor was derived from an adult with an advanced solid tumor such as melanoma, head and neck, liver or kidney cancer. The sample in question was CD4+ or CD8+ T cells sorted from blood, obtained in a trial of the OX40 agonist ivuxolimab. The chain recombines TRBV27 with TRBJ1-5; D not certain. The CDR3, as DNA: TGTGCCAGCAGTTTATACCCCTCCCTTGAACACCAGCATTTT. Amino acids: CASSLYPSLEHQHF.